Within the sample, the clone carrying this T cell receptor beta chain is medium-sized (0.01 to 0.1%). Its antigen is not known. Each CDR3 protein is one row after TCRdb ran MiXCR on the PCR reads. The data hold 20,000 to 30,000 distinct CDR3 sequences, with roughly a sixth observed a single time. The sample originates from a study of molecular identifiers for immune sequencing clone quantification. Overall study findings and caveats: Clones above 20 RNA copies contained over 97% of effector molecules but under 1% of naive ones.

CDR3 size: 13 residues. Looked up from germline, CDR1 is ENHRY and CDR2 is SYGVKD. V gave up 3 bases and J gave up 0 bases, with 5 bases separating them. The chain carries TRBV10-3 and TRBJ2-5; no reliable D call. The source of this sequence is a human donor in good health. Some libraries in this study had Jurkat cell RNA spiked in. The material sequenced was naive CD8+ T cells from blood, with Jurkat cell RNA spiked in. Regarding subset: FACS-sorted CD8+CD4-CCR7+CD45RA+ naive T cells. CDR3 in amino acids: CAISDVNQETQYF. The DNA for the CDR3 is TGTGCCATCAGTGATGTTAACCAAGAGACCCAGTACTTC.